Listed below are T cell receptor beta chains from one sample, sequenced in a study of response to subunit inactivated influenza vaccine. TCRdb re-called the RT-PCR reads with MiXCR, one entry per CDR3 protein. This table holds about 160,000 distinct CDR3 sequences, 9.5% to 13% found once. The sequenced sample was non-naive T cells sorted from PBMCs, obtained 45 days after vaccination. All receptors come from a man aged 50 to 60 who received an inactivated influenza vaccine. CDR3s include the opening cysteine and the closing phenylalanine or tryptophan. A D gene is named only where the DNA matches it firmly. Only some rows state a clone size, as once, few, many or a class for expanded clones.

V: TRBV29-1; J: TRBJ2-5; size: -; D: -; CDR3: CSVGVSPQETQYF
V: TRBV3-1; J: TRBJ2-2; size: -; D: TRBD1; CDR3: CASSPGQVETGELFF
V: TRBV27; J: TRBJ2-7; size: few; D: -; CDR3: CASSLRGAAGEQYF
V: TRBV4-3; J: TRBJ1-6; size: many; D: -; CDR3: CASSQDSGLNSPLHF
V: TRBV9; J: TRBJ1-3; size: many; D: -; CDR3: CASSRSGNTIYF
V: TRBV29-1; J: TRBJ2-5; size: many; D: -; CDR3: CSVPQETQYF
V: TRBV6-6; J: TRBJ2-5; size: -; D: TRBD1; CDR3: CASITGGSETQYF
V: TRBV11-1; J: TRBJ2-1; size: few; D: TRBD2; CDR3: CASSLRGLTSSYNEQFF
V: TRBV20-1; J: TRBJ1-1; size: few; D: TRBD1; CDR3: CSAPNRGITEAFF
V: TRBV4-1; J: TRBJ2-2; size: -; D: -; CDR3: CASSQTTTGELFF
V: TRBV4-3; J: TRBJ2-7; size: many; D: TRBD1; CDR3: CASSRDRDLHYEQYF
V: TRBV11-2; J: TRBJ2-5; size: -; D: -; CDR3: CASSFSPADRETQYF
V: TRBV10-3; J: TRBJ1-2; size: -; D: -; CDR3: CAISDGSASDYGYTF
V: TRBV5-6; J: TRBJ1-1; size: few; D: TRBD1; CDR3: CASNRLDRANTEAFF